This T cell receptor (beta chain) is from a study of cytomegalovirus exposure and HLA in healthy donors. This CDR3 contains 16 residues. In germline, CDR1 is SGDLS, CDR2 YYNGEE. V lost 2 bases and J 5 bases, leaving 16 bases between the germline ends. The study, taken as a whole, reports: CMV antigen specificity of a few CMV-associated chains was confirmed in vitro.

The primer mix had 60 Vbeta and 13 Jbeta primers. Some clones are missing from TCRdb's copy, which holds only in-frame ones; the method was immunoSEQ multiplex PCR. The repertoire has some 180,000 clones, around 76% of them found once; the top ten carry 1.5%. A note on this clone: Its antigen is still unknown.

The receptor comes from a man in his forties in good health and CMV-seronegative. The specimen was PBMCs. The V and J genes are TRBV9 and TRBJ2-2, with D possibly being TRBD2 (5 bases). CDR3 coding DNA: TGTGCCAGCAGCGTCAGGACGGGGTCGGGTACCGGGGAGCTGTTTTTT. It codes for CASSVRTGSGTGELFF.